A single sample is the source of the 8 T cell receptor beta chains below, sequenced in a study of cytomegalovirus exposure and HLA in healthy donors. PCR was performed using 60 Vbeta and 13 Jbeta primers. Profiled with immunoSEQ multiplex PCR; TCRdb holds only in-frame clones, not every one. The sample lists around 140,000 clones, approximately 82% seen once, with more than 1.5% in the top ten. Sequencing input: PBMCs. Receptors originate from a man between 35 and 55 years old in good health and CMV-seronegative.

This clone showed up just a few times. The chain is built from TRBV6-5 and TRBJ2-2, with 8 bases fitting TRBD1. Germline CDR1 reads MNHEY; CDR2 reads SVGAGI. V lost 6 bases to trimming and J lost 3 bases; unmatched junction nucleotides: 6. The length of the CDR3 is 15 residues. The CDR3 DNA follows: TGTGCCAGCAGATTAGGACAGGGCTACACCGGGGAGCTGTTTTTT. Translated: CASRLGQGYTGELFF.

The genes are TRBV29-1 and TRBJ2-1; weak D call: TRBD1 (6 bases). The CDR3 contains 13 residues. V lost 6 bases and J lost 6, with 15 bases in between. The germline CDR1 and CDR2 sequences are SQVTM and ANQGSEA. CDR3 bases: TGCAGCGTCCGGGACAAGGTGGTCAATGAGCAGTTCTTC. This gives the protein CSVRDKVVNEQFF.

This clone was seen once. CDR3 sequence reads: CATRTSGRGGQFF. The CDR3 nucleotides are TGTGCCACCCGGACTAGCGGGAGGGGGGGACAGTTCTTC. This chain links TRBV19 with TRBJ2-1; 15 nucleotides match TRBD2. There are 13 residues in the CDR3. V dropped 10 bases and J dropped 13; count of bases not matched to a gene: 8. The germline V gene has CDR1 LNHDA and CDR2 SQIVND (reference sequence). Full variable domain (rest looked up from reference TRBV19 and TRBJ2-1): DGGITQSPKYLFRKEGQNVTLSCEQNLNHDAMYWYRQDPGQGLRLIYYSQIVNDFQKGDIAEGYSVSREKKESFPLTVTSAQKNPTAFYLCATRTSGRGGQFFGPGTRLTVL.

The chain joins TRBV18 to TRBJ2-7; TRBD1 matches 8 bases. CDR1 and CDR2 from the germline V gene are KGHSH and LQKENI. After removal of 5 bases from V and 5 bases from J, the junction contained 14 bases not matched to a gene. This CDR3 has 16 residues. The CDR3 nucleotides are TGTGCCAGCTCAGTTGGACAGGGAGGTTCTAAGGACGAGCAGTACTTC. Protein: CASSVGQGGSKDEQYF.

This chain links TRBV19 with TRBJ2-7; 7 nucleotides line up with TRBD1. After removal of 7 bases from V and 0 bases from J, the junction contained 3 bases not matched to a gene. CDR3 length: 13 amino acids. Germline values: CDR1 LNHDA, CDR2 SQIVND (reference sequence). CDR3 DNA sequence: TGTGCCAGTAAGGGGGACAGCTCCTACGAGCAGTACTTC. Translated, it gives CASKGDSSYEQYF. Complete variable domain (other parts from reference TRBV19 and TRBJ2-7): DGGITQSPKYLFRKEGQNVTLSCEQNLNHDAMYWYRQDPGQGLRLIYYSQIVNDFQKGDIAEGYSVSREKKESFPLTVTSAQKNPTAFYLCASKGDSSYEQYFGPGTRLTVT.

The chain carries TRBV19 and TRBJ1-1; D not resolved. This CDR3 region has 13 residues. CDR1 is LNHDA, CDR2 SQIVND, per germline (reference sequence). V was pared by 3 bases and J by 1 base, with 6 bases between. The chain's CDR3 is CASSIPGNTEAFF. DNA for the CDR3: TGTGCCAGTAGTATCCCCGGGAACACTGAAGCTTTCTTT.

The V and J genes are TRBV19 and TRBJ1-5; D is possibly TRBD1 (5 bases). The germline gives CDR1 LNHDA, CDR2 SQIVND (reference sequence). V lost 7 bases and J lost 8, with 12 bases in between. CDR3 length equals 12 residues. In DNA, the CDR3 is TGTGCCAGTATGGAGGGGCAGAAGCCCCAGCATTTT. Residues: CASMEGQKPQHF.

This chain links TRBV19 with TRBJ1-5; the match to TRBD1 covers 10 bases. Germline values: CDR1 LNHDA, CDR2 SQIVND (reference sequence). The CDR3 runs to 14 residues. The J segment lost 8 bases and the V segment lost 6 bases, leaving 7 bases of the junction unmatched. CDR3 amino acids: CASRPGTGVEPQHF. CDR3 DNA: TGTGCCAGTAGGCCCGGGACAGGGGTGGAGCCCCAGCATTTT.